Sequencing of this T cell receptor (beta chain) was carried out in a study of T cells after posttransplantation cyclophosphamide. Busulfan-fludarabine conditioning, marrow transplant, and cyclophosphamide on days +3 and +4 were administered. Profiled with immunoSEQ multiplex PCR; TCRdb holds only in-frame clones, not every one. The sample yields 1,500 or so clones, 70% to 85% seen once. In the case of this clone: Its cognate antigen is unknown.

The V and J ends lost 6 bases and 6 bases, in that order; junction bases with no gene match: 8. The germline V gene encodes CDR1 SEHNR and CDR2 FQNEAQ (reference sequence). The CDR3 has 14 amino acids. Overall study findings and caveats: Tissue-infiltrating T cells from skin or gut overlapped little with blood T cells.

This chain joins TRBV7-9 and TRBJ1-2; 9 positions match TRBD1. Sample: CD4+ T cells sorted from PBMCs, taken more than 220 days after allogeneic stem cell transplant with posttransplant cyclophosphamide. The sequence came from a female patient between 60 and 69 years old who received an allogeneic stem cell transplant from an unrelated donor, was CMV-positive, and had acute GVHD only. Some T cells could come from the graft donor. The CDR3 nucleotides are TGTGCCAGCAGTTGGACAGGGGCTGGAAATGGCTACACCTTC. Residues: CASSWTGAGNGYTF.